This T cell receptor (beta chain) is from a study of cytomegalovirus exposure and HLA in healthy donors. Study overall: A previous analysis identified around 120 million unique TCR beta sequences derived from about 180 million T cells.

13 Jbeta primers and 60 Vbeta primers were used for the PCR. Data came from immunoSEQ multiplex PCR; TCRdb stores just in-frame clones and leaves some out. The table includes around 150,000 clones, approximately 80% detected once. The CDR3 covers 14 residues. Germline V gene lookup returns CDR1 SGHTA and CDR2 FQGNSA. V shed 2 bases and J shed 3 bases, with 11 bases lying between them. While unrecorded immune exposures were likely, the donors were nominally healthy when sampled. In its sample, this clone was seen a few times. Its antigen is undetermined. Study outcomes and limitations: According to the study, 160 or so TCR beta chains were cytomegalovirus-associated. A later analysis found common viral pathogens apparently linked to several of the most significant clusters.

The genes are TRBV7-2 and TRBJ2-7; D may be TRBD1 (6 bases). This receptor was taken from a middle-aged man in good health and CMV-seronegative. The sequenced sample was PBMCs. The CDR3 DNA follows: TGTGCCAGCAGCTTATCGAGGGGGAACTACGAGCAGTACTTC. It codes for CASSLSRGNYEQYF.